The 4 T cell receptor beta chains below all came from one sample that was sequenced in a study of T cells after yellow fever vaccination (dated by TCRdb to between 2018 and 2021). The library was generated by 5' RACE. The reads were generated on an Illumina HiSeq 2500. The raw public data were reprocessed by TCRdb itself: fastp quality trimming at Q25, MiXCR clonotype calling, in-frame beta chains only. For every CDR3 protein sequence, its rows merge into one entry that carries the most common genes and DNA. For this sample there are roughly 45,000 distinct CDR3 sequences; around 6.4% appear just once. Roughly a tenth of the sample is taken by the ten largest. This sample's treatment or condition label indicates: live attenuated yellow fever vaccine strain. The starting material was PBMCs, either bulk or a sorted T-cell subset (CD4+, CD8+, memory, or dextramer-sorted; not recorded which), obtained 45 days after the yellow fever booster vaccination. These receptors all stem from a man younger than 45 who received the YFV17D yellow fever vaccine.

This clonotype was detected many times. The chain links TRBV24-1 to TRBJ1-2; D not resolved. Per germline, CDR1 KGHDR and CDR2 SFDVKD. Trimming took 2 bases from V and 1 from J, leaving 1 base between them. This CDR3 is 12 amino acids long. CDR3 bases: TGTGCCACCAGTGATTATAACTATGGCTACACCTTC. This translates into CATSDYNYGYTF.

This clonotype was seen many times. This CDR3 is CASSNRDTQYF. CDR3 coding DNA: TGTGCCAGCAGCAACCGGGATACGCAGTATTTT. This chain joins TRBV14 and TRBJ2-3; no definite D call. Trimming cost V 5 bases and J 6 bases, with 6 bases left between them. In germline, CDR1 is SGHDN, CDR2 FVKESK. The CDR3 loop spans 11 amino acids.

This clonotype was counted ten times or more. This chain joins TRBV5-1 and TRBJ2-1; 8 nucleotides agree with TRBD2. The germline V gene encodes CDR1 SGHRS and CDR2 YFSETQ. With 0 bases clipped from V and 9 bases from J, the junction kept 5 bases outside the gene matches. The CDR3 spans 14 residues. CDR3 nucleotide sequence: TGCGCCAGCAGCTTGGGCGGGAGGCAAGGTGAGCAGTTCTTC. It translates to CASSLGGRQGEQFF.

This clonotype has more than one count but fewer than ten. V and J are TRBV6-2 or TRBV6-3 and TRBJ1-2; D is undetermined. The germline gives CDR1 MNHEY, CDR2 SVGEGT. Trimming took 2 bases from V and 3 from J, leaving 16 bases between them. CDR3 length equals 16 residues. CDR3 nucleotides: TGTGCCAGCAGTTACAGCGGTCACACGGGTGACTATGGCTACACCTTC. Residues: CASSYSGHTGDYGYTF.